The clone carrying this T cell receptor (beta chain) was counted at least ten times. The antigen remains unidentified. This entry belongs to a study of response to subunit inactivated influenza vaccine. Study results and limitations: Only a handful of new T cells, the authors suggested, are recruited with each seasonal influenza vaccination.

This CDR3 is built from 12 residues. V was cut by 3 bases and J by 5 bases, with 7 bases left in between. TCRdb reprocessed the RT-PCR reads via MiXCR and lists one record per CDR3 protein. The sample holds over 650,000 distinct CDR3 sequences, 18% seen once. The sequence came from a man aged 45-65 years who received an inactivated influenza vaccine. Material: PBMCs from blood, obtained 4 to 6 days after vaccination. The rearrangement links TRBV12-3 or TRBV12-4 to TRBJ1-1; no clear D gene. CDR3 DNA: TGTGCCAGCAGTTTGCTCCGGACTGAAGCTTTCTTT. It translates to CASSLLRTEAFF.